The present T cell receptor (beta chain) was sequenced within a study of cytomegalovirus exposure and HLA in healthy donors. Study-level information: As released early, the data held approximately 80 million unique TCRs from HLA-typed donors.

Primers included in the PCR were 60 Vbeta and 13 Jbeta primers. The protocol was immunoSEQ multiplex PCR, while the TCRdb copy is restricted to in-frame clones and leaves out a portion. The repertoire includes 90,000 to 120,000 clones, around three quarters of them detected once, and roughly 5.6% sits in the top ten. The CDR3 spans 15 residues. The V and J ends lost 4 bases and 3 bases, in that order; junction bases with no gene match: 9. The germline V gene encodes CDR1 SQVTM and CDR2 ANQGSEA. This sequence joins TRBV29-1 and TRBJ2-1; 7 bases align to TRBD2. This receptor was identified in a female donor in good health and CMV-seropositive. Sequencing was done on a sample of PBMCs. Written as DNA, the CDR3 is TGCAGCGTTGTAACGGGGGGAAGCCTCTACAATGAGCAGTTCTTC. Its translation is CSVVTGGSLYNEQFF.